This record covers a single TCR beta chain. The study counted Cohort 3 donors as recovered given two negative PCRs, clearance, or symptom resolution. Clones were sequenced by immunoSEQ multiplex PCR, and TCRdb holds only the in-frame ones, with some missing. The profile shows around 150,000 clones, around 84% of them singletons. The data originate from a study of blood T cell repertoires in COVID-19. The wider study: Samples came from the United States, Italy and Spain, spanning acute and convalescent COVID-19.

The trim removed 2 bases at V and 5 bases at J, leaving 16 bases unmatched. Germline CDR1 SGHDT, CDR2 YYEEEE. The CDR3 is made up of 18 amino acids. The TCR comes from a man aged 35-49 years who had recovered from COVID-19. The sample consisted of PBMCs or T cells enriched from blood (not recorded which). The chain combines TRBV5-6 with TRBJ2-1; TRBD1 agrees at 7 bases. CDR3 nucleotide sequence: TGTGCCAGCAGCTTTCTATCGACAGGGATTTCGGTAAACAATGAGCAGTTCTTC. This gives the protein CASSFLSTGISVNNEQFF.